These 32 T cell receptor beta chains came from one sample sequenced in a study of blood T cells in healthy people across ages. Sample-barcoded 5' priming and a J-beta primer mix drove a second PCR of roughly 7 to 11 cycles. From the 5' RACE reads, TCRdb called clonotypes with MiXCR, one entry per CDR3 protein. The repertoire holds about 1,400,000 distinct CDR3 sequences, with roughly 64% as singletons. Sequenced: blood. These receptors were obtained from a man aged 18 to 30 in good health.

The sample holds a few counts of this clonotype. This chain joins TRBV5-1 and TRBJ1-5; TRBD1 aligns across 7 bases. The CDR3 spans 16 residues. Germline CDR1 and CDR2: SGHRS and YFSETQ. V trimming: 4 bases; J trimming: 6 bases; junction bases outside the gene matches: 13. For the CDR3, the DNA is TGCGCCAGCAGCCCTATCCCCGGGACAGCTCTTCAGCCCCAGCATTTT. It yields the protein CASSPIPGTALQPQHF.

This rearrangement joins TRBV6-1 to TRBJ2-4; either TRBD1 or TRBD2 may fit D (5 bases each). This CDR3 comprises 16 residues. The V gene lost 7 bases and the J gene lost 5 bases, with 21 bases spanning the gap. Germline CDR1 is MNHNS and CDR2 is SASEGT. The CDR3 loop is CASTQRGRGLENIQYF. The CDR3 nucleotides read TGTGCCAGCACCCAACGGGGTAGGGGCCTTGAAAACATTCAGTACTTC.

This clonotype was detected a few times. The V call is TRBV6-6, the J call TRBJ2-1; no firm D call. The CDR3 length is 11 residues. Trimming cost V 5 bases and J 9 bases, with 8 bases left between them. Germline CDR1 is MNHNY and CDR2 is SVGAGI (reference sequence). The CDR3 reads CASSPVVEQFF. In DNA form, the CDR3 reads TGTGCCAGCAGTCCTGTTGTTGAGCAGTTCTTC.

CDR3 sequence: CASSFGRRSYEQYF. CDR3 DNA: TGTGCCAGCAGTTTCGGGCGGCGATCCTACGAGCAGTACTTC. This chain uses TRBV12-3 or TRBV12-4 with TRBJ2-7; D is uncertain. V lost 3 bases and J 1 base, leaving 10 bases between the germline ends. This CDR3 spans 14 amino acids.

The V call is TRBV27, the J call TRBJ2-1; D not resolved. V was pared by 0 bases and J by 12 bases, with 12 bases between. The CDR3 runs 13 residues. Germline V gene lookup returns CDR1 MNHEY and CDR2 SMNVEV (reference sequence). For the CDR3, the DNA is TGTGCCAGCAGTTTATCTGGCCACATAGTGCAGTTCTTC. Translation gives CASSLSGHIVQFF.

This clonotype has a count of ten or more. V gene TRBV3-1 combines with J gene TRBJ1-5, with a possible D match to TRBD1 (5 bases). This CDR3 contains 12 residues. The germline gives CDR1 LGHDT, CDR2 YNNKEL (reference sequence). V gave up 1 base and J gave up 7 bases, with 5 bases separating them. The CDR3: CASSQGGQPQHF. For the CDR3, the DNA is TGTGCCAGCAGCCAAGGGGGGCAGCCCCAGCATTTT.

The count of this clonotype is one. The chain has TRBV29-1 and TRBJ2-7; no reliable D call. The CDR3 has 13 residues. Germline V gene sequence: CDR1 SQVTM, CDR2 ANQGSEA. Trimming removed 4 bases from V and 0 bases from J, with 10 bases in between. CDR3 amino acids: CSVGLPSSYEQYF. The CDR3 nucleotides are TGCAGCGTTGGGTTACCGAGCTCCTACGAGCAGTACTTC.

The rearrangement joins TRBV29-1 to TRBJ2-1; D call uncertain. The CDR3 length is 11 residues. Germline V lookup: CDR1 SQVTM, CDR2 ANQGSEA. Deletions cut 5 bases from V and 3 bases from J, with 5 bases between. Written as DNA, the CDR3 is TGCAGCGTTACGGGCTACAATGAGCAGTTCTTC. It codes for CSVTGYNEQFF.

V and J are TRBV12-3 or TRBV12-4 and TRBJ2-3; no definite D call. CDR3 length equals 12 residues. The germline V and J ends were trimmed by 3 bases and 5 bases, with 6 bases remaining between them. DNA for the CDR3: TGTGCCAGCAGTTTTCAAATAGATACGCAGTATTTT. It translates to CASSFQIDTQYF.

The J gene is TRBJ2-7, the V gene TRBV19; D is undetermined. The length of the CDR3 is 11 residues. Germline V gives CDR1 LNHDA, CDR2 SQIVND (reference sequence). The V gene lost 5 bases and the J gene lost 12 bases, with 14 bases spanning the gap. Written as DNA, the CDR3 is TGTGCCAGTAGTTTTGCTGAGATTGCGTACTTC. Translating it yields CASSFAEIAYF.

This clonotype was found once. The CDR3 here is CASSQEREGPNEQFF. The CDR3 region has the DNA TGTGCCAGCAGCCAAGAGCGGGAGGGCCCGAATGAGCAGTTCTTC. The chain couples TRBV4-2 to TRBJ2-1; TRBD2 matches 9 bases. Germline CDR1 is LGHNA and CDR2 is YNFKEQ. V shed 0 bases and J 7 bases; nucleotides not matched to a gene: 4. The CDR3 totals 15 residues.

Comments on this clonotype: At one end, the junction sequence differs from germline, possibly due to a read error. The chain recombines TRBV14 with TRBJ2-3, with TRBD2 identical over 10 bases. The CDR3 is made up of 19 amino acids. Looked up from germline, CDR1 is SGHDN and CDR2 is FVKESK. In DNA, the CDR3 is TGTGCCAGCAACCAAGGAGCGGGAGGGCCGCGGGGAGGAGTAGGTACGCAGTATTTT. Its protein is CASNQGAGGPRGGVGTQYF.

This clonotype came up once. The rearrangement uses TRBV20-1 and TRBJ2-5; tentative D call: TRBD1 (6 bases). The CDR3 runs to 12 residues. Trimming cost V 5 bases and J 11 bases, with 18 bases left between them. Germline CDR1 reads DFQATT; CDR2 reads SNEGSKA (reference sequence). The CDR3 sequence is CSAEDRFNEQYF. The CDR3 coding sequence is TGCAGTGCTGAAGACAGGTTCAATGAGCAGTACTTC.

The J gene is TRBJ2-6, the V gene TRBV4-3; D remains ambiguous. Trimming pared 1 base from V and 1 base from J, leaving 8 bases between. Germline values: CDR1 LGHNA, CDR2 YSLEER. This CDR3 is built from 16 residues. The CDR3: CASSQVYPSGANVLTF. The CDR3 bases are TGCGCCAGCAGCCAAGTATACCCGTCTGGGGCCAACGTCCTGACTTTC.

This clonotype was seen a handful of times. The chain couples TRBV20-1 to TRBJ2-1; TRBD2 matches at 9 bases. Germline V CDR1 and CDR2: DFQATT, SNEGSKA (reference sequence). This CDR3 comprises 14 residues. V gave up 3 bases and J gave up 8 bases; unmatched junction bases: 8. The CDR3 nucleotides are TGCAGTGCTAGGTTCGGACTAGCGAGACATGAGCAGTTCTTC. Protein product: CSARFGLARHEQFF.

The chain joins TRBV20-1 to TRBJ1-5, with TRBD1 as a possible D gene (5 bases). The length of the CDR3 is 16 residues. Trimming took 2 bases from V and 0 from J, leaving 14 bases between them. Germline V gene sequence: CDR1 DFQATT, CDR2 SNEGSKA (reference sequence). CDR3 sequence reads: CSARRFRDFSNQPQHF. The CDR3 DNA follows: TGCAGTGCTAGAAGGTTCCGGGACTTTAGCAATCAGCCCCAGCATTTT.

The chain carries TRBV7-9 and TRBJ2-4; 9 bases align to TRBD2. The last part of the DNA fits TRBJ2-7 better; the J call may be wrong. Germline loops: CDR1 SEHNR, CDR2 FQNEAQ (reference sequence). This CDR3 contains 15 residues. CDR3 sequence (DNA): TGTGCCAGCAGCCCTAGCGGGACCCAGACCTACGAGCAGTACTTC. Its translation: CASSPSGTQTYEQYF.

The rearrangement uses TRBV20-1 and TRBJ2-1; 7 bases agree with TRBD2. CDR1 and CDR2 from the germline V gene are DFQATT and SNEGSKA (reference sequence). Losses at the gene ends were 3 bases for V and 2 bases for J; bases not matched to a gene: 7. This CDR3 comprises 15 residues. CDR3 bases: TGCAGTGCTAGTTTCGGACGGGGGGCCTACAATGAGCAGTTCTTC. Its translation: CSASFGRGAYNEQFF.

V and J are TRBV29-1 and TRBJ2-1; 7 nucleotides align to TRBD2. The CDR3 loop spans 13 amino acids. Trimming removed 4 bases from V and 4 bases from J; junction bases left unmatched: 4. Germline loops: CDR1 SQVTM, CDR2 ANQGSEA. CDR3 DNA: TGCAGCGTTGTGGCTAGCGGATACAATGAGCAGTTCTTC. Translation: CSVVASGYNEQFF.

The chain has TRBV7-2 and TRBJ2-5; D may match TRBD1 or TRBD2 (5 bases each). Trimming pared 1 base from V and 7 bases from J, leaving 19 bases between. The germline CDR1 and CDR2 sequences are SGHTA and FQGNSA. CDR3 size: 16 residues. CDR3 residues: CASSLVGGSNGGTQYF. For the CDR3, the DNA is TGTGCCAGCAGCTTAGTAGGCGGGTCCAATGGGGGGACCCAGTACTTC. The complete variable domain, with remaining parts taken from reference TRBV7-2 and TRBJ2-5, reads GAGVSQSPSNKVTEKGKDVELRCDPISGHTALYWYRQSLGQGLEFLIYFQGNSAPDKSGLPSDRFSAERTGGSVSTLTIQRTQQEDSAVYLCASSLVGGSNGGTQYFGPGTRLLVL.

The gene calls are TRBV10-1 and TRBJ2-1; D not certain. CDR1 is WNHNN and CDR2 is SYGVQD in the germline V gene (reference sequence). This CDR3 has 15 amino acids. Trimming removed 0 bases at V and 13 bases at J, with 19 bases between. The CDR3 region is CASSESGRADLGQFF. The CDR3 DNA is TGCGCCAGCAGTGAGTCGGGCAGAGCAGACTTAGGACAGTTCTTC.

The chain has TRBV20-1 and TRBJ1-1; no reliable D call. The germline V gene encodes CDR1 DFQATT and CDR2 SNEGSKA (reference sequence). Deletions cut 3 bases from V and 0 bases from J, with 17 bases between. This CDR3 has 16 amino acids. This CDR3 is CSASSARPHLNTEAFF. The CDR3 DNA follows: TGCAGTGCTAGCTCAGCCCGCCCCCATTTGAACACTGAAGCTTTCTTT.

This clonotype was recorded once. CDR3 amino acids: CASKGTRGGNEQFF. Here the CDR3 DNA reads TGTGCCAGCAAGGGAACGCGGGGGGGCAATGAGCAGTTCTTC. V and J are TRBV6-2 or TRBV6-3 and TRBJ2-1; 9 nucleotides line up with TRBD2. Germline values: CDR1 MNHEY, CDR2 SVGEGT. The J segment lost 6 bases and the V segment lost 7 bases, leaving 7 bases of the junction unmatched. The CDR3 is made up of 14 amino acids.

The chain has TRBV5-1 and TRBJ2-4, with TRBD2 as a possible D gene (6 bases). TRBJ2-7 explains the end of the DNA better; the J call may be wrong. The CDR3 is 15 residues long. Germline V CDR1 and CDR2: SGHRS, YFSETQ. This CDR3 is CASTPEEGLSYEQYF. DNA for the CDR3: TGCGCCAGCACACCCGAGGAAGGACTAAGTTACGAGCAGTACTTC.

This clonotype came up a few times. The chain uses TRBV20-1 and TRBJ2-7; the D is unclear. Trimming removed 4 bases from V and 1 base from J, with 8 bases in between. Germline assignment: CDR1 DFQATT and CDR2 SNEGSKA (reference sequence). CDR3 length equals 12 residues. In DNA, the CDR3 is TGCAGTGCTAATCTGTTATCCTACGAGCAGTACTTC. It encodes CSANLLSYEQYF.

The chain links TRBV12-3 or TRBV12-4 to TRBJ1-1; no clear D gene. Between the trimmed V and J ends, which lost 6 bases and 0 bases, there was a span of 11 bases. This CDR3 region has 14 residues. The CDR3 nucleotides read TGTGCCAGCAGATACGGGAAGGTGAACACTGAAGCTTTCTTT. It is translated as CASRYGKVNTEAFF.

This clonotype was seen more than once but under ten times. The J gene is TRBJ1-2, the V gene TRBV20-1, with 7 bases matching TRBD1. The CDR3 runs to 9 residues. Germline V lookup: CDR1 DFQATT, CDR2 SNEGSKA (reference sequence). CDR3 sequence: CRAGGGYTF. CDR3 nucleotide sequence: TGCAGAGCAGGGGGGGGCTACACCTTC.

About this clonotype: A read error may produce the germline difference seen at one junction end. This CDR3 reads CASTLVGSEQFF. Written as DNA, the CDR3 is TGTGCCAGCACCTTAGTCGGATCTGAGCAGTTCTTC. This sequence joins TRBV11-2 and TRBJ2-1; D ambiguous. This CDR3 region has 12 residues. CDR1 and CDR2 (germline): SGHAT, FQNNGV.

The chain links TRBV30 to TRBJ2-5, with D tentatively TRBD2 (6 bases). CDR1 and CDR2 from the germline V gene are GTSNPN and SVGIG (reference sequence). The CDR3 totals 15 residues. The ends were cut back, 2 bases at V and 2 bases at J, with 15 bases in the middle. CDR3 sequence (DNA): TGTGCCTGGAGTATGTGGTCTAGCGTTCAAGAGACCCAGTACTTC. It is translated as CAWSMWSSVQETQYF.

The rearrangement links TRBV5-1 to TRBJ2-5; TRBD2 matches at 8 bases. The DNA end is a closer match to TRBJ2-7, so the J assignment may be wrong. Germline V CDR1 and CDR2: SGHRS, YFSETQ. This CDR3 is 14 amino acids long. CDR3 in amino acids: CASSWGLEPNEQYF. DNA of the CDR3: TGCGCCAGCAGCTGGGGACTAGAACCGAACGAGCAGTACTTC.

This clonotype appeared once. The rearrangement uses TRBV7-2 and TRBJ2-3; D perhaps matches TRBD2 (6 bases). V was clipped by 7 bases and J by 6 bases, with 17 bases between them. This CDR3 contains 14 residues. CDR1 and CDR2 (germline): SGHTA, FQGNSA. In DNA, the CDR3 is TGTGCCAGCAACCCAGGAGGGCCGGTGGATACGCAGTATTTT. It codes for CASNPGGPVDTQYF. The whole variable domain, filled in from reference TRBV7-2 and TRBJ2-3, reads GAGVSQSPSNKVTEKGKDVELRCDPISGHTALYWYRQSLGQGLEFLIYFQGNSAPDKSGLPSDRFSAERTGGSVSTLTIQRTQQEDSAVYLCASNPGGPVDTQYFGPGTRLTVL.

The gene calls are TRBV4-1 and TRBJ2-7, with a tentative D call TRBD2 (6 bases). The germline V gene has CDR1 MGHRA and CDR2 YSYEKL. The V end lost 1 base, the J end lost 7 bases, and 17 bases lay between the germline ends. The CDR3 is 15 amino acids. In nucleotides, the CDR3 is TGCGCCAGCAGCCAAGCTTGGGGGGAGCTCTATGAGCAGTACTTC. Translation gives CASSQAWGELYEQYF.